This T cell receptor beta chain was found in a study of molecular identifiers for immune sequencing clone quantification. Sorting was used to obtain naive CD8 T cells (CD8+CD4-CCR7+CD45RA+). TCRdb re-called the PCR reads through MiXCR, storing one row per CDR3 protein. The profile shows about 640,000 distinct CDR3 sequences, approximately 20% of them singletons. V dropped 0 bases and J dropped 1 base, with 12 bases sitting between them. Germline V CDR1 and CDR2: SGHDN, FVKESK. The CDR3 is 16 amino acids. This clonotype was recorded many times. This receptor was taken from a human donor in good health. Some libraries in this study had Jurkat cell RNA spiked in. The sample taken for sequencing was naive CD8+ T cells from blood, with Jurkat cell RNA spiked in. Regarding subset: FACS-sorted CD8+CD4-CCR7+CD45RA+ naive T cells. The gene calls are TRBV14 and TRBJ2-5; unclear D gene. CDR3 region: CASSQDRAEIQETQYF. CDR3 DNA: TGTGCCAGCAGCCAAGATAGGGCGGAAATCCAAGAGACCCAGTACTTC.